This entry lists 27 T cell receptor beta chains sequenced from one sample in a study of T cell responses to AZD1222 COVID-19 vaccine. Using immunoSEQ multiplex PCR, the repertoire was profiled, and TCRdb retains in-frame clones only, with some absent. This sample has under 150,000 clones; roughly four fifths occur once, and the top ten carry around 4.1%. Sequencing was performed on peripheral blood, taken on day 0 of MenACWY control vaccination. All receptors derive from an adult in good health.

The rearrangement uses TRBV19 and TRBJ2-1; the D call may be TRBD1 or TRBD2 (5 bases each). Germline V gives CDR1 LNHDA, CDR2 SQIVND (reference sequence). The CDR3 length is 13 residues. Trimming shortened V by 6 bases and J by 9 bases, and 15 bases separated the two germline ends. The CDR3 nucleotides are TGTGCCAGTAGACCCCGCGTTGGGGGTGAGCAGTTCTTC. As protein: CASRPRVGGEQFF.

The chain carries TRBV5-5 and TRBJ2-1, with D hard to call. In germline, CDR1 is SGHKS, CDR2 YYEKEE (reference sequence). The CDR3 is 14 amino acids. The V end was cut by 2 bases, the J end by 5 bases, with 11 bases between. The CDR3 DNA follows: TGTGCCAGCAGCTTATTTACCTCTGACAATGAGCAGTTCTTC. This codes for CASSLFTSDNEQFF.

V usage is TRBV10-2 and J usage is TRBJ1-2; no firm D call. The V end was cut by 2 bases, the J end by 2 bases, with 6 bases between. The germline V gene has CDR1 WSHSY and CDR2 SAAADI. The CDR3 is 13 amino acids. The CDR3 sequence: CASSEDGNYGYTF. DNA for the CDR3: TGCGCCAGCAGTGAGGACGGAAACTATGGCTACACCTTC.

The V gene is TRBV7-9, the J gene TRBJ1-1; weak D call: TRBD1 (6 bases). The CDR3 loop spans 13 amino acids. V was shortened by 2 bases and J by 3 bases, with 7 bases between the two germline ends. Per germline, CDR1 SEHNR and CDR2 FQNEAQ (reference sequence). CDR3 in amino acids: CASSLYRDTEAFF. In nucleotides, the CDR3 is TGTGCCAGCAGCTTATACAGGGACACTGAAGCTTTCTTT.

This clone was found once. The V and J genes are TRBV6-2 or TRBV6-3 and TRBJ1-1; D unclear. The CDR3 sequence is 13 residues long. Deletions cut 5 bases from V and 3 bases from J, with 10 bases between. From germline, CDR1 is MNHEY and CDR2 SVGEGT. The CDR3 region has the DNA TGTGCCAGCAGTGACCCCGTCTACACTGAAGCTTTCTTT. Encoded protein: CASSDPVYTEAFF.

The CDR3 here is CASSLTVGSPLHF. The CDR3 bases are TGTGCCAGCAGCCTGACAGTTGGCTCACCCCTCCACTTT. The V gene is TRBV7-9, the J gene TRBJ1-6, with D possibly matching TRBD1 (5 bases). Trimming cost V 5 bases and J 10 bases, with 12 bases left between them. The CDR3 extends over 13 amino acids. The germline V gene encodes CDR1 SEHNR and CDR2 FQNEAQ (reference sequence). The full variable domain, with the rest looked up from reference TRBV7-9 and TRBJ1-6, is DTGVSQNPRHKITKRGQNVTFRCDPISEHNRLYWYRQTLGQGPEFLTYFQNEAQLEKSRLLSDRFSAERPKGSFSTLEIQRTEQGDSAMYLCASSLTVGSPLHFGNGTRLTVT.

The chain employs TRBV2 and TRBJ2-3; D unresolved. The CDR3 runs to 13 residues. The V gene's germline CDR1 is SNHLY and CDR2 FYNNEI. Between the trimmed V and J ends, which lost 5 bases and 4 bases, there was a span of 10 bases. CDR3 residues: CASSPPLSDTQYF. CDR3 bases: TGTGCCAGCAGTCCTCCTCTTTCAGATACGCAGTATTTT.

This chain uses TRBV11-2 with TRBJ2-1, with 8 bases matching TRBD2. Per the germline V gene, CDR1 is SGHAT and CDR2 is FQNNGV. This CDR3 contains 17 residues. Germline trimming cut 4 bases from V and 4 bases from J; bases unmatched to any gene: 12. The CDR3 DNA follows: TGTGCCAGCAGCTCCCGGTCAGGCGGGGGGCAATACAATGAGCAGTTCTTC. It specifies CASSSRSGGGQYNEQFF. The full variable domain, completed using reference TRBV11-2 and TRBJ2-1, is EAGVAQSPRYKIIEKRQSVAFWCNPISGHATLYWYQQILGQGPKLLIQFQNNGVVDDSQLPKDRFSAERLKGVDSTLKIQPAKLEDSAVYLCASSSRSGGGQYNEQFFGPGTRLTVL.

The chain is built from TRBV27 and TRBJ2-2; 7 positions match TRBD1. The CDR3 totals 16 residues. CDR1 and CDR2 from the germline V gene are MNHEY and SMNVEV (reference sequence). The trim removed 8 bases at V and 4 bases at J, leaving 13 bases unmatched. The DNA for the CDR3 is TGTGCCAGCGGACCTAATGAGGGGGCAGGCACCGGGGAGCTGTTTTTT. Protein product: CASGPNEGAGTGELFF.

This chain connects TRBV7-9 to TRBJ1-1; 11 bases fit TRBD1. Germline loops: CDR1 SEHNR, CDR2 FQNEAQ (reference sequence). The CDR3 runs to 15 residues. V lost 8 bases to trimming and J lost 3 bases; unmatched junction nucleotides: 8. CDR3 bases: TGTGCCAGCTCCCAGGAGGGACAGGGGGACACTGAAGCTTTCTTT. This translates into CASSQEGQGDTEAFF.

The chain couples TRBV25-1 to TRBJ1-2, with D tentatively TRBD1 (6 bases). This CDR3 is built from 13 residues. Germline CDR1 reads MGHDK; CDR2 reads SYGVNS. Trimming took off 3 bases at V and 8 bases at J, with 13 bases between the two ends. The CDR3 spells CASSDTGFRGYTF. CDR3 DNA: TGTGCCAGCAGTGATACAGGGTTTAGGGGCTACACCTTC.

This chain joins TRBV5-1 and TRBJ2-1; D remains ambiguous. The CDR3 spans 15 residues. Looked up from germline, CDR1 is SGHRS and CDR2 is YFSETQ. V lost 5 bases to trimming and J lost 1 base, with 13 bases between them. In DNA form, the CDR3 reads TGCGCCAGCAGGTTTGACATGTCGTCCTACAATGAGCAGTTCTTC. Protein product: CASRFDMSSYNEQFF.

V gene TRBV21-1 combines with J gene TRBJ2-2; TRBD2 reflects the table's D call only, with no check against the DNA. TRBV21-1 is a known pseudogene. The CDR3 sequence is 17 residues long. DNA for the CDR3: TGTGCCAGCGGAATGGGACTGCCCCCGACGAACACCGGGGAGCTGTTTTTT. It specifies CASGMGLPPTNTGELFF.

The chain joins TRBV11-2 to TRBJ1-3; D gene uncertain. V shed 1 base and J shed 0 bases, with 7 bases lying between them. The CDR3 loop spans 15 amino acids. Germline V gene sequence: CDR1 SGHAT, CDR2 FQNNGV. CDR3 sequence: CASSLGSHSGNTIYF. As DNA, the CDR3 is TGTGCCAGCAGCTTAGGATCACACTCTGGAAACACCATATATTTT.

This clone was counted only a few times. The chain joins TRBV2 to TRBJ1-2; a possible D gene is TRBD1 (6 bases). This CDR3 comprises 15 residues. V lost 6 bases, J lost 3 bases, and 17 bases lay in between. CDR1 and CDR2 from the germline V gene are SNHLY and FYNNEI. CDR3 in amino acids: CASRPTGIRDYGYTF. The CDR3 nucleotides read TGTGCCAGCAGACCCACAGGGATTCGAGACTATGGCTACACCTTC.

Concerning this clone itself: The junction and the germline gene differ at one end; a read error may be behind it. The genes are TRBV28 and TRBJ1-1; D is undetermined. From germline, CDR1 is MDHEN and CDR2 SYDVKM. This CDR3 comprises 13 residues. CDR3 loop: CASSRPPNSEAFF. In DNA form, the CDR3 reads TGTGCCAGCAGCCGACCCCCGAACTCTGAAGCTTTCTTT. Supplemented by reference TRBV28 and TRBJ1-1, the full variable domain reads DVKVTQSSRYLVKRTGEKVFLECVQDMDHENMFWYRQDPGLGLRLIYFSYDVKMKEKGDIPEGYSVSREKKERFSLILESASTNQTSMYLCASSRPPNSEAFFGQGTRLTVV.

The V and J genes are TRBV27 and TRBJ1-1; maybe TRBD1 (6 bases). Germline V gene data show CDR1 as MNHEY and CDR2 as SMNVEV (reference sequence). V lost 5 bases and J 1 base, leaving 11 bases between the germline ends. This CDR3 is 14 amino acids long. CDR3 DNA sequence: TGTGCCAGCAGTAAGAACAGGGAGAACACTGAAGCTTTCTTT. Amino acids: CASSKNRENTEAFF.

V and J are TRBV6-5 and TRBJ2-7; D might be TRBD1 (6 bases). This CDR3 contains 15 residues. Germline CDR1 is MNHEY and CDR2 is SVGAGI. With 7 bases removed from V and 3 bases from J, the gap between germline ends came to 19 bases. For the CDR3, the DNA is TGTGCCAGCATTGGTGGTCAGGGGCAATTCTACGAGCAGTACGTC. This sequence encodes CASIGGQGQFYEQYV.

This sequence joins TRBV19 and TRBJ1-2; D may be TRBD1 (6 bases). Germline lookup yields CDR1 LNHDA and CDR2 SQIVND (reference sequence). This CDR3 contains 13 residues. Trimming took 6 bases from V and 0 from J, leaving 8 bases between them. The CDR3 nucleotides read TGTGCCAGTAGGGACAGACCTAACTATGGCTACACCTTC. Its protein product is CASRDRPNYGYTF.

This rearrangement joins TRBV4-1 to TRBJ2-7; unclear D gene. Germline assignment: CDR1 MGHRA and CDR2 YSYEKL. V was shortened by 5 bases and J by 5 bases, with 16 bases between the two germline ends. The CDR3 has 14 amino acids. The CDR3 reads CASSSSFRSNEQYF. The CDR3 DNA reads as TGCGCCAGCAGCTCCTCCTTCCGTTCGAACGAGCAGTACTTC.

This chain joins TRBV7-3 and TRBJ2-5, with D tentatively TRBD1 (8 bases). Looked up from germline, CDR1 is SGHTA and CDR2 is FQGTGA. This CDR3 is 13 amino acids long. Trimming pared 5 bases from V and 5 bases from J, leaving 12 bases between. The CDR3 is CASSDRGGETQYF. CDR3 DNA: TGTGCCAGCAGCGACAGGGGAGGGGAGACCCAGTACTTC.

CDR3 coding DNA: TGTGCCAGCAGTGAATGGGGGACCCTGAACACTGAAGCTTTCTTT. It codes for CASSEWGTLNTEAFF. This chain joins TRBV6-1 and TRBJ1-1, with D tentatively TRBD1 (5 bases). The CDR3 spans 15 residues. V dropped 2 bases and J dropped 0 bases, with 10 bases sitting between them. Germline CDR1 and CDR2: MNHNS and SASEGT.

The rearrangement joins TRBV7-9 to TRBJ1-2, with D tentatively TRBD1 (6 bases). V was pared by 1 base and J by 8 bases, with 11 bases between. Germline V CDR1 and CDR2: SEHNR, FQNEAQ (reference sequence). This CDR3 is 13 amino acids long. CDR3 loop: CASSLGGGRGYTF. The CDR3 DNA reads as TGTGCCAGCAGCTTAGGCGGGGGGCGAGGCTACACCTTC.

Only one count was recorded for this clone. The chain carries TRBV7-9 and TRBJ1-6; D perhaps matches TRBD1 (5 bases). V dropped 1 base and J dropped 6 bases, with 7 bases sitting between them. Germline lookup yields CDR1 SEHNR and CDR2 FQNEAQ (reference sequence). The CDR3 length is 14 residues. The CDR3 sequence is CASSLGGANSPLHF. The CDR3 DNA reads TGTGCCAGCAGCTTAGGAGGGGCTAATTCACCCCTCCACTTT.

The chain recombines TRBV2 with TRBJ1-4; tentative D call: TRBD1 (5 bases). V was clipped by 7 bases and J by 0 bases, with 18 bases between them. Germline loops: CDR1 SNHLY, CDR2 FYNNEI. This CDR3 has 17 amino acids. In DNA, the CDR3 is TGTGCCAGCAAGGGAAGGGGAGGAAGAGCAACTAATGAAAAACTGTTTTTT. Translating it yields CASKGRGGRATNEKLFF.

This clone was seen just once. The chain has TRBV5-1 and TRBJ1-1, with D hard to call. V gave up 0 bases and J gave up 12 bases, with 18 bases separating them. CDR3 length: 14 residues. Germline lookup yields CDR1 SGHRS and CDR2 YFSETQ. The CDR3 sequence is CASSLESPDIGTFF. The CDR3 nucleotides are TGCGCCAGCAGCTTGGAGAGCCCGGATATCGGGACTTTCTTT.

V gene TRBV13 combines with J gene TRBJ2-3; 9 positions agree with TRBD1. The trim removed 0 bases at V and 6 bases at J, leaving 13 bases unmatched. Per the germline V gene, CDR1 is PRHDT and CDR2 is FYEKMQ (reference sequence). This CDR3 spans 18 amino acids. This CDR3 reads CASSLGRDRVISGDTQYF. The CDR3 region has the DNA TGTGCCAGCAGCTTAGGCCGGGACAGGGTCATTTCAGGGGATACGCAGTATTTT.